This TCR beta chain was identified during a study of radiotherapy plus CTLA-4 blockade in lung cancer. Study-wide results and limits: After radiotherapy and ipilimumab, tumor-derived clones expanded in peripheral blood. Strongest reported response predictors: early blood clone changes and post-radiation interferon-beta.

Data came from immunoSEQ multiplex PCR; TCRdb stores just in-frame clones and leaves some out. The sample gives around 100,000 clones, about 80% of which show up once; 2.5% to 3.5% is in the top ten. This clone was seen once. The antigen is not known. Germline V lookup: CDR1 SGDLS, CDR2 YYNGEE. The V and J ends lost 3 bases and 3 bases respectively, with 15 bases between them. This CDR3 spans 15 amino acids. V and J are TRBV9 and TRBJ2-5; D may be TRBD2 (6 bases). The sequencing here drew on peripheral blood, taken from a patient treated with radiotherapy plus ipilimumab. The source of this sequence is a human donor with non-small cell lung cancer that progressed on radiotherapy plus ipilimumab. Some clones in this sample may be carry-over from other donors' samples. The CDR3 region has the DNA TGTGCCAGCAGCGCGGGAGTGTGGGGGGAAGAGACCCAGTACTTC. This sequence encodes CASSAGVWGEETQYF.